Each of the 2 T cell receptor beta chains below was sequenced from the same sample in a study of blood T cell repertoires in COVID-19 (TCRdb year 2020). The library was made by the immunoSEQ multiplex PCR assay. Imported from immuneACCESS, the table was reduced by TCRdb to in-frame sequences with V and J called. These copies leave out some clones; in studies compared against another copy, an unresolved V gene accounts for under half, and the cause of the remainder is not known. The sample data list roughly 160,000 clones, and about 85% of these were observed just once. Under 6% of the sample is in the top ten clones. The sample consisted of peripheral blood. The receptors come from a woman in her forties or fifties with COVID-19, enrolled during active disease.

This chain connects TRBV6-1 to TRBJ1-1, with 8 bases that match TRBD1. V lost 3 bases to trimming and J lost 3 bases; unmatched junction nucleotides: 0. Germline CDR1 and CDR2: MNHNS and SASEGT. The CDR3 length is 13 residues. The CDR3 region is CASSEDRDTEAFF. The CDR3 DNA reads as TGTGCCAGCAGTGAGGACAGGGACACTGAAGCTTTCTTT.

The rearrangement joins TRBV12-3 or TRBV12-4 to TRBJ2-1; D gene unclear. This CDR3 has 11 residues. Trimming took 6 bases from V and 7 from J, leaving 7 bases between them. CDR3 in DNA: TGTGCCAGCAGCCCTACTAATGAGCAGTTCTTC. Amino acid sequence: CASSPTNEQFF.